The 21 T cell receptor beta chains below were found in one sample sequenced in a study of shared clonotypes between healthy human individuals. Sequencing was performed with immunoSEQ multiplex PCR; in TCRdb, only in-frame clones are kept and a portion is missing. The sample yields millions of clones, more than 80% seen once. Sequencing used naive CD4+ T cells from PBMCs. Subset defined: CD45RA+ positively selected. These receptors originate from a man aged 18 to 29 in good health. Some clones in this sample may be carry-over from other donors' samples.

The V and J genes are TRBV6-1 and TRBJ2-1; 7 bases map to TRBD1. The germline V gene encodes CDR1 MNHNS and CDR2 SASEGT. The V segment lost 9 bases and the J segment 7 bases; nucleotides outside the gene matches: 9. CDR3 length: 13 residues. As DNA, the CDR3 is TGTGCCAGTCTAACTAGGGGGCGGAATGAGCAGTTCTTC. It is translated as CASLTRGRNEQFF.

V is TRBV7-3 and J is TRBJ1-1, with D unclear. V dropped 0 bases and J dropped 3 bases, with 5 bases sitting between them. The CDR3 has 13 residues. Germline V gives CDR1 SGHTA, CDR2 FQGTGA. The CDR3, as DNA: TGTGCCAGCAGCTTAACATCGGACACTGAAGCTTTCTTT. Amino acid sequence: CASSLTSDTEAFF. Drawing the rest from reference TRBV7-3 and TRBJ1-1, the complete variable domain is GAGVSQTPSNKVTEKGKYVELRCDPISGHTALYWYRQSLGQGPEFLIYFQGTGAADDSGLPNDRFFAVRPEGSVSTLKIQRTERGDSAVYLCASSLTSDTEAFFGQGTRLTVV.

V gene TRBV28 combines with J gene TRBJ1-2; D is unclear. Germline CDR1 is MDHEN and CDR2 is SYDVKM. The CDR3 is 14 amino acids. Between the trimmed V and J ends, which lost 5 bases and 3 bases, there was a span of 13 bases. DNA for the CDR3: TGTGCCAGCAGTCCAGCCCTTTACGACTATGGCTACACCTTC. It codes for CASSPALYDYGYTF.

The chain recombines TRBV6-1 with TRBJ2-7; no reliable D call. Germline V CDR1 and CDR2: MNHNS, SASEGT. The germline V and J ends were trimmed by 7 bases and 2 bases, with 18 bases remaining between them. The CDR3 loop spans 15 amino acids. CDR3 sequence (DNA): TGTGCCAGCACCGCCGGGTCCTTAAACACCTACGAGCAGTACTTC. Translated: CASTAGSLNTYEQYF.

The count of this clone is one. CDR3 sequence: CASSRLQGAEEAFF. CDR3 bases: TGCGCCAGCAGCCGGCTACAGGGGGCTGAGGAAGCTTTCTTT. The V call is TRBV5-1, the J call TRBJ1-1, with 9 bases that match TRBD1. The CDR3 consists of 14 residues. Germline CDR1 reads SGHRS; CDR2 reads YFSETQ. Trimming removed 4 bases from V and 8 bases from J; junction bases left unmatched: 9.

About this clone: The same CDR3 also results from other DNA sequences found in this sample. In DNA form, the CDR3 reads TGCGCCAGCAGCTTGGAGGGGGGTCGTGAAAAACTGTTTTTT. Translating gives CASSLEGGREKLFF. The V gene is TRBV5-1, the J gene TRBJ1-4; maybe TRBD1 (6 bases). There are 14 residues in the CDR3. Trimming removed 0 bases at V and 7 bases at J, with 10 bases between. The germline gives CDR1 SGHRS, CDR2 YFSETQ.

The genes are TRBV7-9 and TRBJ1-2; D uncertain. The CDR3 is made up of 11 amino acids. V shed 3 bases and J shed 6 bases, with 5 bases lying between them. Germline V lookup: CDR1 SEHNR, CDR2 FQNEAQ (reference sequence). CDR3 DNA sequence: TGTGCCAGCAGCTTTTGGGATGGCTACACCTTC. Translated, it gives CASSFWDGYTF.

The gene calls are TRBV18 and TRBJ1-3; D is unclear. The CDR3 contains 15 residues. CDR1 is KGHSH, CDR2 LQKENI, per germline. With 6 bases removed from V and 0 bases from J, the gap between germline ends came to 12 bases. The CDR3 nucleotides are TGTGCCAGCTCCCTTGGAGTGAGCTCTGGAAACACCATATATTTT. It specifies CASSLGVSSGNTIYF.

The gene calls are TRBV28 and TRBJ1-1, with a weak D call TRBD1 (5 bases). The CDR3 is 13 residues long. V lost 6 bases and J 6 bases, leaving 14 bases between the germline ends. Looked up from germline, CDR1 is MDHEN and CDR2 is SYDVKM. The CDR3 is CASSPSGRSEAFF. DNA of the CDR3: TGTGCCAGCAGCCCCTCGGGGCGGTCTGAAGCTTTCTTT. The entire variable domain, with the rest obtained from reference TRBV28 and TRBJ1-1, is as follows: DVKVTQSSRYLVKRTGEKVFLECVQDMDHENMFWYRQDPGLGLRLIYFSYDVKMKEKGDIPEGYSVSREKKERFSLILESASTNQTSMYLCASSPSGRSEAFFGQGTRLTVV.

This chain uses TRBV18 with TRBJ2-5, with a weak D call TRBD2 (6 bases). With 0 bases removed from V and 4 bases from J, the gap between germline ends came to 12 bases. CDR1 is KGHSH, CDR2 LQKENI, per germline. The CDR3 sequence is 15 residues long. The DNA for the CDR3 is TGTGCCAGCTCACCACCGGGGGGAAGCGGAGAGACCCAGTACTTC. Translated: CASSPPGGSGETQYF.

Points on this clone: Within the sample, other DNA sequences also encode this same CDR3. V and J are TRBV5-6 and TRBJ1-1, with D perhaps matching TRBD1 (5 bases). The V gene lost 1 base and the J gene lost 5 bases, with 9 bases spanning the gap. The CDR3 extends over 13 amino acids. Germline V gene sequence: CDR1 SGHDT, CDR2 YYEEEE. CDR3 residues: CASSLRWGTEAFF. CDR3 nucleotides: TGTGCCAGCAGCTTGCGCTGGGGGACTGAAGCTTTCTTT. Full variable domain (missing parts from reference TRBV5-6 and TRBJ1-1): DAGVTQSPTHLIKTRGQQVTLRCSPKSGHDTVSWYQQALGQGPQFIFQYYEEEERQRGNFPDRFSGHQFPNYSSELNVNALLLGDSALYLCASSLRWGTEAFFGQGTRLTVV.

This sequence joins TRBV27 and TRBJ2-1, with D hard to call. The germline gives CDR1 MNHEY, CDR2 SMNVEV (reference sequence). The CDR3 loop spans 13 amino acids. V was pared by 7 bases and J by 9 bases, with 16 bases between. The CDR3 loop reads CASTPILPGEQFF. The CDR3 region has the DNA TGTGCCAGCACCCCCATTCTGCCCGGTGAGCAGTTCTTC.

V usage is TRBV7-2 and J usage is TRBJ2-1, with D tentatively TRBD1 (6 bases). The CDR3 has 16 amino acids. CDR1 and CDR2 from the germline V gene are SGHTA and FQGNSA. V lost 5 bases to trimming and J lost 4 bases, with 18 bases between them. The DNA of the CDR3 is TGTGCCAGCAGCACAGGGAGACAGCAGGGGTACAATGAGCAGTTCTTC. Encoded protein: CASSTGRQQGYNEQFF.

This chain uses TRBV5-1 with TRBJ1-4; possible D gene TRBD1, 5 bases. V lost 0 bases, J lost 7 bases, and 19 bases lay in between. Germline V gene sequence: CDR1 SGHRS, CDR2 YFSETQ. This CDR3 contains 17 residues. CDR3 protein: CASSLARLGGSSEKLFF. CDR3 bases: TGCGCCAGCAGCTTGGCCAGATTGGGGGGATCCTCTGAAAAACTGTTTTTT.

The sample holds one count of this clone. The rearrangement joins TRBV7-2 to TRBJ1-2; 8 bases are shared with TRBD1. The CDR3 runs 14 residues. CDR1 is SGHTA, CDR2 FQGNSA, per germline. V was clipped by 1 base and J by 2 bases; unmatched bases: 0. DNA for the CDR3: TGTGCCAGCAGCTTAGGGGACAGGAACTATGGCTACACCTTC. It is translated as CASSLGDRNYGYTF. The full variable domain, its missing parts supplied by reference TRBV7-2 and TRBJ1-2, is GAGVSQSPSNKVTEKGKDVELRCDPISGHTALYWYRQSLGQGLEFLIYFQGNSAPDKSGLPSDRFSAERTGGSVSTLTIQRTQQEDSAVYLCASSLGDRNYGYTFGSGTRLTVV.

J is TRBJ2-1 and V is TRBV4-1, with 11 positions matching TRBD2. The CDR3 sequence is 19 residues long. CDR1 is MGHRA and CDR2 is YSYEKL in the germline V gene. V dropped 4 bases and J dropped 8; count of bases not matched to a gene: 19. The DNA for the CDR3 is TGCGCCAGCAGCCGGGACGGACAGGGCCTTAGCGGGAGGGGGCATGAGCAGTTCTTC. Translation: CASSRDGQGLSGRGHEQFF.

This chain joins TRBV21-1 and TRBJ1-5. TRBV21-1 is flagged as a pseudogene. This CDR3 contains 16 residues. CDR3 amino acids: CASSKDPRDLRQPQHF. CDR3 in DNA: TGTGCCAGCAGCAAAGATCCTAGGGACCTGAGGCAGCCCCAGCATTTT.

In its sample, this clone was seen a few times. The chain employs TRBV28 and TRBJ2-5, with 7 bases matching TRBD2. The CDR3 sequence is 16 residues long. The V gene end was trimmed by 5 bases and the J gene end by 2 bases; junction bases not matched to a gene: 11. Looked up from germline, CDR1 is MDHEN and CDR2 is SYDVKM. CDR3 coding DNA: TGTGCCAGCAGTGCCCCTGGGCTAGCGGCGCAAGAGACCCAGTACTTC. It yields the protein CASSAPGLAAQETQYF.

As to this clone: The sample holds other DNA sequences that translate to the same CDR3. This chain joins TRBV9 and TRBJ1-1; tentative D call: TRBD1 (5 bases). Per germline, CDR1 SGDLS and CDR2 YYNGEE. The germline V and J ends were trimmed by 0 bases and 1 base, with 7 bases remaining between them. The CDR3 loop spans 14 amino acids. CDR3 region: CASSVVGTNTEAFF. DNA of the CDR3: TGTGCCAGCAGCGTAGTGGGGACGAACACTGAAGCTTTCTTT.

The rearrangement links TRBV28 to TRBJ1-3, with D hard to call. In germline, CDR1 is MDHEN, CDR2 SYDVKM. CDR3 length: 12 amino acids. V was clipped by 6 bases and J by 6 bases, with 9 bases between them. CDR3 amino acids: CASRPRANTIYF. The CDR3 region has the DNA TGTGCCAGCAGGCCACGTGCAAACACCATATATTTT.

This clone showed up just a few times. This chain connects TRBV9 to TRBJ1-5; D unclear. Germline V lookup: CDR1 SGDLS, CDR2 YYNGEE. This CDR3 spans 14 amino acids. V was trimmed by 0 bases and J by 9 bases, leaving 13 bases between them. The CDR3 reads CASSVGEGSGPQHF. The CDR3 nucleotides read TGTGCCAGCAGCGTAGGTGAAGGATCTGGGCCCCAGCATTTT.